These 10 T cell receptor beta chains share one sample of origin, sequenced in a study of CXCR3-negative and CXCR3-positive naive CD8 T cells. Preparation of TRB cDNA libraries relied on 5' RACE carrying UMI labels. TCRdb reprocessed the 5' RACE reads and reports one entry per CDR3 protein, with no DNA. Recorded for this sample: about 130,000 distinct CDR3 sequences. The sequencing sample was made of naive CXCR3- CD8+ T cells from blood. As to subset: CD45RO-CCR7+CD27+CD95- naive CD8+ T cells lacking CXCR3 (TNR3-). These TCRs come from a human donor in good health. Some clones in this sample may be carry-over from other donors' samples.

The V call is TRBV18, the J call TRBJ2-3. This CDR3 contains 14 residues. The germline CDR1 and CDR2 sequences are KGHSH and LQKENI. The CDR3 sequence is CASSEVEVSDTQYF.

The chain combines TRBV29-1 with TRBJ2-5; TCRdb's D call of TRBD1 is untestable without DNA. The CDR3 is 13 residues long. The germline CDR1 and CDR2 sequences are SQVTM and ANQGSEA. This chain's CDR3 is CSVAPPTPETQYF.

This chain links TRBV29-1 with TRBJ2-7; TCRdb picks TRBD2, but there is no DNA to check that call. This CDR3 region has 13 residues. Germline CDR1 reads SQVTM; CDR2 reads ANQGSEA. The CDR3 reads CSVTSGGSYEQYF.

V usage is TRBV4-1 and J usage is TRBJ2-1; there is no DNA to check the TCRdb D call of TRBD1. The CDR3 is 17 amino acids. Germline-derived CDR1 and CDR2 are MGHRA and YSYEKL. The CDR3 loop reads CASSRNMGQGHYNEQFF.

The rearrangement joins TRBV7-9 to TRBJ2-3; no DNA is available, so the TRBD1 call from TCRdb remains unchecked. Germline values: CDR1 SEHNR, CDR2 FQNEAQ (reference sequence). The CDR3 contains 15 residues. This CDR3 reads CASSLDGRGTDTQYF.

The chain is built from TRBV7-8 and TRBJ1-3. Germline CDR1 is SGHVS and CDR2 is FQNEAQ. The CDR3 consists of 16 residues. CDR3 amino acids: CASSLEIPSPGNTIYF.

Here the CDR3 reads CASSFSIAATYEQYF. V is TRBV7-9 and J is TRBJ2-7. The CDR3 contains 15 residues. Germline CDR1 and CDR2: SEHNR and FQNEAQ (reference sequence).

The chain couples TRBV7-7 to TRBJ2-7; the D call from TCRdb, TRBD1, cannot be confirmed without DNA. Germline V gives CDR1 SSHAT, CDR2 FNYEAQ (reference sequence). The CDR3 contains 13 residues. CDR3 sequence reads: CASSLGWGYGQYF.

The genes are TRBV15 and TRBJ2-3. CDR3 size: 15 residues. CDR1 LNHNV and CDR2 YYDKDF come from the germline V gene (reference sequence). CDR3 residues: CATSRVDHSTDTQYF.

The chain has TRBV28 and TRBJ2-3; TCRdb outputs TRBD1, but without DNA this stays unchecked. The CDR3 has 14 amino acids. Germline V lookup: CDR1 MDHEN, CDR2 SYDVKM. The CDR3 spells CASSAGGGTDTQYF.